These 32 T cell receptor beta chains originate from one sample sequenced in a study of T cells after yellow fever vaccination. MiXCR, applied by TCRdb to the 5' RACE reads, yields one record per CDR3 protein. The sample shows 96,000 or so distinct CDR3 sequences, over 8% of them seen only once. This specimen consisted of CD8+ T cells not binding an NS4B(214-222) dextramer, sorted from PBMCs, obtained about 2 weeks after the first yellow fever vaccination. All receptors derive from a man aged 18 to 29 who received the YFV17D yellow fever vaccine.

The chain couples TRBV19 to TRBJ2-1; possible D gene TRBD2, 5 bases. With 8 bases removed from V and 7 bases from J, the gap between germline ends came to 15 bases. CDR1 is LNHDA and CDR2 is SQIVND in the germline V gene (reference sequence). The CDR3 is 13 residues long. This chain's CDR3 is CASSRVGGNEQFF. In DNA, the CDR3 is TGTGCCAGTTCGAGGGTAGGCGGTAATGAGCAGTTCTTC.

This sequence joins TRBV7-9 and TRBJ1-5, with 7 bases aligning to TRBD1. CDR3 length equals 14 residues. J was trimmed by 6 bases and V by 5 bases; bases with no gene match: 7. Germline values: CDR1 SEHNR, CDR2 FQNEAQ (reference sequence). The CDR3 bases are TGTGCCAGCAGCGCAGGGGGAATAGGTCAGCCCCAGCATTTT. Its translation is CASSAGGIGQPQHF.

The sample holds a few counts of this clonotype. The rearrangement links TRBV20-1 to TRBJ1-2, with 11 positions matching TRBD1. Germline V gives CDR1 DFQATT, CDR2 SNEGSKA (reference sequence). CDR3 length: 15 amino acids. In nucleotides, the CDR3 is TGCAGAGTCCCGGGACAGGGGGTCGAGGACTATGGCTACACCTTC. Translated: CRVPGQGVEDYGYTF.

This clonotype has at least ten counts. The rearrangement uses TRBV29-1 and TRBJ2-2; D is unclear. V was cut by 3 bases and J by 1 base, with 9 bases left in between. Germline V gives CDR1 SQVTM, CDR2 ANQGSEA. CDR3 length equals 14 residues. CDR3 bases: TGCAGCGTTGACGCACAGATGAACACCGGGGAGCTGTTTTTT. It is translated as CSVDAQMNTGELFF.

This clonotype has just a few counts. The chain recombines TRBV4-1 with TRBJ2-7, with 9 bases that match TRBD1. CDR1 is MGHRA, CDR2 YSYEKL, per germline. Trimming at V came to 0 bases and at J to 2 bases, leaving 2 bases not matched to a gene. This CDR3 is built from 15 residues. In DNA, the CDR3 is TGCGCCAGCAGCCAAGAGTGGACAGGGGCCTACGAGCAGTACGTC. This translates into CASSQEWTGAYEQYV.

The chain has TRBV6-2 or TRBV6-3 and TRBJ2-1; 9 nucleotides line up with TRBD2. Trimming at V came to 5 bases and at J to 9 bases, leaving 14 bases not matched to a gene. The CDR3 covers 16 residues. CDR1 is MNHEY, CDR2 SVGEGT, per germline. CDR3 nucleotides: TGTGCCAGCAGTCACAGTTGGGCGGGGGGGTTGCTTGAGCAGTTCTTC. Protein: CASSHSWAGGLLEQFF.

V is TRBV27 and J is TRBJ2-1, with 7 bases identical to TRBD1. The CDR3 loop spans 15 amino acids. CDR1 is MNHEY, CDR2 SMNVEV, per germline (reference sequence). V shed 2 bases, J shed 5 bases, and the junction held 6 bases outside the gene matches. In DNA, the CDR3 is TGTGCCAGCAGTTTAAATTGGGACAGAAACAATGAGCAGTTCTTC. It is translated as CASSLNWDRNNEQFF.

This clonotype has more than one count but fewer than ten. The chain carries TRBV30 and TRBJ2-1; the match to TRBD2 covers 7 bases. Trimming removed 3 bases from V and 8 bases from J; junction bases left unmatched: 7. This CDR3 comprises 13 residues. CDR1 is GTSNPN, CDR2 SVGIG, per germline (reference sequence). The CDR3 reads CAWSPGGLDEQFF. In nucleotides, the CDR3 is TGTGCCTGGAGCCCGGGGGGTCTCGATGAGCAGTTCTTC.

This clonotype was counted only a few times. The gene calls are TRBV7-2 and TRBJ2-2; 9 bases agree with TRBD2. The V gene end was trimmed by 3 bases and the J gene end by 7 bases; junction bases not matched to a gene: 9. This CDR3 contains 16 residues. The germline gives CDR1 SGHTA, CDR2 FQGNSA. CDR3 protein: CASSFPGLASGGELFF. CDR3 bases: TGTGCCAGCAGCTTTCCGGGACTAGCATCAGGCGGGGAGCTGTTTTTT.

In its sample, this clonotype was seen once. With a much larger clone just one base away, this may be a read error. The chain is built from TRBV4-3 and TRBJ2-1, with no clear D. This CDR3 is built from 13 residues. V was cut by 4 bases and J by 6 bases, with 10 bases left in between. CDR1 is LGHNA, CDR2 YSLEER, per germline. CDR3 sequence: CASSLGIFNEQFF. The CDR3 region has the DNA TGCGCCAGCAGCCTTGGGATCTTCAATGAGCAGTTCTTC.

This clonotype has just a few counts. The CDR3 DNA follows: TGTGCCAGCAGCTTCCGTTACAGGGCAGATACGCAGTATTTT. Its protein is CASSFRYRADTQYF. The rearrangement uses TRBV7-2 and TRBJ2-3, with D possibly TRBD1 on 6 matching bases. Germline assignment: CDR1 SGHTA and CDR2 FQGNSA. This CDR3 has 14 amino acids. V was clipped by 3 bases and J by 4 bases, with 11 bases between them.

This clonotype was seen only a few times. V and J are TRBV11-2 and TRBJ2-3, with TRBD2 as a possible D gene (5 bases). Between the trimmed V and J ends, which lost 2 bases and 6 bases, there was a span of 18 bases. The CDR3 has 16 amino acids. Germline V lookup: CDR1 SGHAT, CDR2 FQNNGV. The CDR3, as DNA: TGTGCCAGCAGCTTACTTGGCGAAGGGTCGGGGGATACGCAGTATTTT. As protein: CASSLLGEGSGDTQYF.

This clonotype was counted a few times. The chain employs TRBV6-2 or TRBV6-3 and TRBJ2-7; 7 bases are a match to TRBD2. The CDR3 totals 11 residues. Germline V gene data show CDR1 as MNHEY and CDR2 as SVGEGT. J gave up 7 bases and V 8 bases, and 5 bases lay outside the gene matches. The CDR3 reads CASSGGTEQYF. Here the CDR3 DNA reads TGTGCCAGCTCCGGGGGGACGGAGCAGTACTTC.

This clonotype was seen only a few times. This chain connects TRBV5-1 to TRBJ1-2; D uncertain. The germline V gene has CDR1 SGHRS and CDR2 YFSETQ. The CDR3 loop spans 13 amino acids. V lost 7 bases and J lost 0, with 10 bases in between. The CDR3 spells CASATLANYGYTF. The DNA for the CDR3 is TGCGCCAGCGCAACTTTAGCTAACTATGGCTACACCTTC.

The CDR3 sequence is CATSDLLAGTGGDYEQYV. DNA of the CDR3: TGTGCCACCAGTGATTTACTAGCGGGGACTGGCGGGGACTACGAGCAGTACGTC. V gene TRBV24-1 combines with J gene TRBJ2-7, with 10 bases fitting TRBD2. The CDR3 contains 18 residues. V dropped 1 base and J dropped 3; count of bases not matched to a gene: 11. Germline V gene data show CDR1 as KGHDR and CDR2 as SFDVKD.

The chain employs TRBV6-4 and TRBJ2-1, with D perhaps matching TRBD1 (6 bases). Germline V gives CDR1 MRHNA, CDR2 SNTAGT. This CDR3 spans 16 amino acids. Trimming pared 6 bases from V and 2 bases from J, leaving 17 bases between. In DNA, the CDR3 is TGTGCCAGCAGCCGGGACAACCTATTCCCCTACAATGAGCAGTTCTTC. Its translation: CASSRDNLFPYNEQFF.

This clonotype was seen at least ten times. The chain is built from TRBV29-1 and TRBJ1-2, with 11 positions matching TRBD1. V was clipped by 4 bases and J by 7 bases; unmatched bases: 8. CDR1 is SQVTM and CDR2 is ANQGSEA in the germline V gene. The CDR3 consists of 14 residues. The CDR3 protein is CSVVGGQGGRGYTF. DNA of the CDR3: TGCAGCGTTGTGGGGGGACAGGGGGGTCGTGGCTACACCTTC.

The chain has TRBV4-3 and TRBJ2-2; D gene uncertain. This CDR3 comprises 15 residues. V was clipped by 1 base and J by 4 bases, with 10 bases between them. CDR1 and CDR2 (germline): LGHNA, YSLEER. As DNA, the CDR3 is TGCGCCAGCAGCCAAGTACCGTGGGTCACCGGGGAGCTGTTTTTT. Its protein is CASSQVPWVTGELFF.

This clonotype showed up many times. In DNA, the CDR3 is TGCAGTGCTAGTACAGCCTCTGGGGGGAACAATGAGCAGTTCTTC. It yields the protein CSASTASGGNNEQFF. The V gene is TRBV20-1, the J gene TRBJ2-1; a weak D match, TRBD2 (6 bases). V lost 3 bases and J lost 5, with 17 bases in between. The CDR3 extends over 15 amino acids. Germline CDR1 DFQATT, CDR2 SNEGSKA (reference sequence).

J is TRBJ2-3 and V is TRBV4-1, with 12 bases identical to TRBD2. The CDR3 length is 18 residues. Germline CDR1 MGHRA, CDR2 YSYEKL. The junction had 7 bases not matched to a gene; V was cut back by 1 base and J by 2 bases. CDR3 sequence reads: CASSQAPSGGVNTDTQYF. The CDR3 bases are TGCGCCAGCAGCCAAGCGCCTAGCGGGGGGGTAAACACAGATACGCAGTATTTT.

This clonotype showed up many times. The CDR3 nucleotides read TGTGCCAGCTCACCCACGGGGGGGACGACCTACGAGCAGTACTTC. This translates into CASSPTGGTTYEQYF. The J gene is TRBJ2-7, the V gene TRBV18, with TRBD2 matching 8 bases. The germline CDR1 and CDR2 sequences are KGHSH and LQKENI. This CDR3 spans 15 amino acids. Losses at the gene ends were 3 bases for V and 2 bases for J; bases not matched to a gene: 6.

The J gene is TRBJ1-1, the V gene TRBV4-1, with D perhaps TRBD1 (5 bases). With 0 bases removed from V and 3 bases from J, the gap between germline ends came to 11 bases. This CDR3 contains 15 residues. CDR1 MGHRA and CDR2 YSYEKL come from the germline V gene. CDR3 sequence reads: CASSQDVGEDTEAFF. The CDR3 DNA reads as TGCGCCAGCAGCCAAGACGTGGGGGAGGACACTGAAGCTTTCTTT.

This clonotype was seen ten or more times. The J gene is TRBJ1-1, the V gene TRBV5-1; 7 nucleotides align to TRBD1. This CDR3 is 15 amino acids long. Germline CDR1 and CDR2: SGHRS and YFSETQ. J gave up 1 base and V 4 bases, and 7 bases lay outside the gene matches. CDR3 sequence: CASSLGRGRNTEAFF. The CDR3 DNA is TGCGCCAGCAGCCTCGGCAGGGGGAGGAACACTGAAGCTTTCTTT.

In this sample, this clonotype turned up a few times. CDR3 amino acids: CSVSGEGTEAFF. Here the CDR3 DNA reads TGCAGCGTTTCTGGTGAGGGGACTGAAGCTTTCTTT. V is TRBV29-1 and J is TRBJ1-1, with a weak D call TRBD1 (5 bases). The CDR3 covers 12 residues. Germline V lookup: CDR1 SQVTM, CDR2 ANQGSEA. The ends were cut back, 5 bases at V and 5 bases at J, with 12 bases in the middle.

This clonotype has at least ten counts. V and J are TRBV10-3 and TRBJ2-7; TRBD2 might be the D (6 bases). The CDR3 spans 14 residues. Germline-derived CDR1 and CDR2 are ENHRY and SYGVKD. Trimming removed 0 bases at V and 5 bases at J, with 11 bases between. The CDR3 nucleotides are TGTGCCATCAGTGAGTCCGGAGGGTTCGACGAGCAGTACTTC. Its protein product is CAISESGGFDEQYF.

The sample holds a few counts of this clonotype. V is TRBV7-9 and J is TRBJ1-1; TRBD1 matches at 7 bases. Germline V lookup: CDR1 SEHNR, CDR2 FQNEAQ (reference sequence). This CDR3 has 17 amino acids. The J segment lost 1 base and the V segment lost 5 bases, leaving 13 bases of the junction unmatched. The CDR3 DNA reads as TGTGCCAGCAGCGTACTTAGGGGGCGAAGTAAGAACACTGAAGCTTTCTTT. This gives the protein CASSVLRGRSKNTEAFF.

This clonotype was detected only a few times. The chain joins TRBV6-5 to TRBJ1-2, with D possibly being TRBD1 (5 bases). The CDR3 has 14 amino acids. Germline V gives CDR1 MNHEY, CDR2 SVGAGI. Trimming stripped 0 bases from V and 4 bases from J, with 9 bases between. The CDR3 loop is CASSYSGLLYGYTF. In DNA form, the CDR3 reads TGTGCCAGCAGTTACTCGGGACTCCTCTATGGCTACACCTTC.

This clonotype was counted at least ten times. The rearrangement uses TRBV5-6 and TRBJ2-2; D ambiguous. The germline V gene encodes CDR1 SGHDT and CDR2 YYEEEE. V was trimmed by 2 bases and J by 3 bases, leaving 8 bases between them. The CDR3 has 14 residues. The CDR3 protein is CASSFDKHTGELFF. As DNA, the CDR3 is TGTGCCAGCAGCTTCGACAAACACACCGGGGAGCTGTTTTTT.

V and J are TRBV9 and TRBJ2-7, with D unclear. Trimming stripped 3 bases from V and 3 bases from J, with 7 bases between. The CDR3 spans 12 residues. Germline lookup yields CDR1 SGDLS and CDR2 YYNGEE. This chain's CDR3 is CASSGTDYEQYF. The CDR3 DNA sequence: TGTGCCAGCAGCGGGACGGACTACGAGCAGTACTTC.

The gene calls are TRBV7-9 and TRBJ1-2; 8 positions match TRBD1. This CDR3 comprises 17 residues. V was pared by 4 bases and J by 2 bases, with 12 bases of the junction left unmatched. The germline V gene has CDR1 SEHNR and CDR2 FQNEAQ (reference sequence). CDR3 residues: CASSSSPGQEPNYGYTF. In nucleotides, the CDR3 is TGTGCCAGCAGCTCCAGTCCGGGACAGGAGCCGAACTATGGCTACACCTTC. The full variable domain, in which reference TRBV7-9 and TRBJ1-2 provide the parts outside the CDR3, is DTGVSQNPRHKITKRGQNVTFRCDPISEHNRLYWYRQTLGQGPEFLTYFQNEAQLEKSRLLSDRFSAERPKGSFSTLEIQRTEQGDSAMYLCASSSSPGQEPNYGYTFGSGTRLTVV.

There are many counts of this clonotype. The rearrangement links TRBV5-1 to TRBJ1-4, with 7 bases lining up with TRBD1. Trimming removed 5 bases from V and 5 bases from J; junction bases left unmatched: 6. This CDR3 has 14 amino acids. Germline values: CDR1 SGHRS, CDR2 YFSETQ. Here the CDR3 DNA reads TGCGCCAGCAGACCGGGACAGTTAAATGAAAAACTGTTTTTT. Protein: CASRPGQLNEKLFF.

The chain uses TRBV6-2 or TRBV6-3 and TRBJ2-7; tentatively, D is TRBD1 or TRBD2 (6 bases each). Trimming cost V 3 bases and J 0 bases, with 9 bases left between them. Germline CDR1 and CDR2: MNHEY and SVGEGT. The CDR3 covers 14 residues. The DNA of the CDR3 is TGTGCCAGCAGTTATCGGGGGCTCTCCTACGAGCAGTACTTC. Translating gives CASSYRGLSYEQYF.